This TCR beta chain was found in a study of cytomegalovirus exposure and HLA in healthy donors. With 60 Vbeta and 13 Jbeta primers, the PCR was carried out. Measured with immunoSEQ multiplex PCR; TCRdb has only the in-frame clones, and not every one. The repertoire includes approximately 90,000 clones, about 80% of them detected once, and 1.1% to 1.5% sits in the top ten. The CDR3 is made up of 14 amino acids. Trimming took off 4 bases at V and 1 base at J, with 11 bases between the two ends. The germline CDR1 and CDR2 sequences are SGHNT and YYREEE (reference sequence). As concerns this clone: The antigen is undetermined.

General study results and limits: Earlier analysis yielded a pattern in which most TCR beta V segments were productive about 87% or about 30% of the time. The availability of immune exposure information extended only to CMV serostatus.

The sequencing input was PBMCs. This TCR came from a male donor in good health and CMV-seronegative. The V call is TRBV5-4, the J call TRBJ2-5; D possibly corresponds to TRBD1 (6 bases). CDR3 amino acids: CASSGTLLQETQYF. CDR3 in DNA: TGTGCCAGCAGCGGGACACTTCTCCAAGAGACCCAGTACTTC.